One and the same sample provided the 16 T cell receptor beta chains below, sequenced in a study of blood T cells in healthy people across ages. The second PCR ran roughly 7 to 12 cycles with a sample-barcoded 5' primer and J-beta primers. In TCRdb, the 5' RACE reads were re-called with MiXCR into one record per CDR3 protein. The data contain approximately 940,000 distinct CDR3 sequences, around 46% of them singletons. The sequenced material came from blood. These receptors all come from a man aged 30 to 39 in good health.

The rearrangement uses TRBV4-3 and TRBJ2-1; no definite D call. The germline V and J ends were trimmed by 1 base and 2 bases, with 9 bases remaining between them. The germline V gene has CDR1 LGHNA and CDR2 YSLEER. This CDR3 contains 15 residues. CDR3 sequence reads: CASSQGTLTYNEQFF. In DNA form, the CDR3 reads TGCGCCAGCAGCCAAGGGACGCTGACCTACAATGAGCAGTTCTTC.

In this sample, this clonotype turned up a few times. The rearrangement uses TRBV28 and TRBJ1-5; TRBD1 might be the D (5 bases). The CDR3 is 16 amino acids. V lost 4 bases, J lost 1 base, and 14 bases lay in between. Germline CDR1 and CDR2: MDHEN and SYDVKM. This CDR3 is CASSWERGNSNQPQHF. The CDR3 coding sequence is TGTGCCAGCAGTTGGGAGAGGGGCAACAGCAATCAGCCCCAGCATTTT.

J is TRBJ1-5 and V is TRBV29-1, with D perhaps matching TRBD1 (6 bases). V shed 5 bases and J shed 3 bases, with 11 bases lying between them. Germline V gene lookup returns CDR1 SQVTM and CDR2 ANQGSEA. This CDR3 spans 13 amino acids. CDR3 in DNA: TGCAGCGTTCGGCAGGGGAACAATCAGCCCCAGCATTTT. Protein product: CSVRQGNNQPQHF.

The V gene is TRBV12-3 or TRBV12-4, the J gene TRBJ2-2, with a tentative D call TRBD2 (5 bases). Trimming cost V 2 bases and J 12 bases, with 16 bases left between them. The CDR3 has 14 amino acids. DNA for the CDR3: TGTGCCAGCAGTTTAATCGCGGAATCGGGGAAGCTGTTTTTT. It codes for CASSLIAESGKLFF.

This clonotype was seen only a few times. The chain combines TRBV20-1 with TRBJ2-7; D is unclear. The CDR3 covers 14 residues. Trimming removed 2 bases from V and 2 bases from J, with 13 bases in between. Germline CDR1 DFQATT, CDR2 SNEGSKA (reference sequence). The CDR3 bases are TGCAGTGCTAGATCCCCCACGGTCGCCTACGAGCAGTACTTC. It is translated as CSARSPTVAYEQYF.

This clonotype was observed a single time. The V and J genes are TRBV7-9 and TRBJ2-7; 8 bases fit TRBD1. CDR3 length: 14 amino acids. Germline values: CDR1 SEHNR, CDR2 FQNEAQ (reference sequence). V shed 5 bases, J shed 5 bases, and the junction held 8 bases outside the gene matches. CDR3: CASSPRTGKDEQYF. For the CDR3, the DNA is TGTGCCAGCAGCCCGAGGACAGGGAAAGACGAGCAGTACTTC.

This chain's CDR3 is CASNLAGGPYNEQFF. CDR3 bases: TGCGCCAGCAACCTAGCGGGGGGGCCCTACAATGAGCAGTTCTTC. This sequence joins TRBV4-1 and TRBJ2-1, with 12 bases identical to TRBD2. This CDR3 spans 15 amino acids. The trim removed 7 bases at V and 2 bases at J, leaving 3 bases unmatched. From germline, CDR1 is MGHRA and CDR2 YSYEKL.

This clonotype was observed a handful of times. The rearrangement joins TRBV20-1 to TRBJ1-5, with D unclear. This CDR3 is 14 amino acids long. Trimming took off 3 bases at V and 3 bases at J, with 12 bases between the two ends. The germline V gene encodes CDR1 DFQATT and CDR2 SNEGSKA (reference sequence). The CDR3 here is CSASRRSINQPQHF. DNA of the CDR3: TGCAGTGCTAGTCGTCGCAGCATCAATCAGCCCCAGCATTTT.

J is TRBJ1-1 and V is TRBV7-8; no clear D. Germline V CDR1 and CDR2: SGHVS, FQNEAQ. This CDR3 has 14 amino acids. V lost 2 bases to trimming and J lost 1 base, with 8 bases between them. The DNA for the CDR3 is TGTGCCAGCAGCTTATTACGGGAGAACACTGAAGCTTTCTTT. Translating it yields CASSLLRENTEAFF. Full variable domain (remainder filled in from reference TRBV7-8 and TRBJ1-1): GAGVSQSPRYKVAKRGQDVALRCDPISGHVSLFWYQQALGQGPEFLTYFQNEAQLDKSGLPSDRFFAERPEGSVSTLKIQRTQQEDSAVYLCASSLLRENTEAFFGQGTRLTVV.

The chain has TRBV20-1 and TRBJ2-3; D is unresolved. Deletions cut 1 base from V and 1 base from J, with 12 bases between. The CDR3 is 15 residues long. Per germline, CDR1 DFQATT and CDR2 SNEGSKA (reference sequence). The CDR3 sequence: CSARGPDGRTDTQYF. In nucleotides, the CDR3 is TGCAGTGCTAGAGGCCCGGACGGGCGCACAGATACGCAGTATTTT.

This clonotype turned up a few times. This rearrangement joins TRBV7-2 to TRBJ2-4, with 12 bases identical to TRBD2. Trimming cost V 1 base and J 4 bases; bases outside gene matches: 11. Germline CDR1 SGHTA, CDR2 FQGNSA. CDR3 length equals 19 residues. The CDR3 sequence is CASSLDFVGTSGSKNIQYF. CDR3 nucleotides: TGTGCCAGCAGCTTAGATTTCGTGGGGACTAGCGGGTCTAAAAACATTCAGTACTTC.

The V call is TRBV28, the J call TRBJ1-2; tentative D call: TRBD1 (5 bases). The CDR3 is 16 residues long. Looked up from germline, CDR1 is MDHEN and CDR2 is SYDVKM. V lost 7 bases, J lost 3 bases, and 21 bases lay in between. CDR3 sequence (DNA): TGTGCCAGCACCCTCCGGTGGGACCGAGGTCACTATGGCTACACCTTC. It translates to CASTLRWDRGHYGYTF.

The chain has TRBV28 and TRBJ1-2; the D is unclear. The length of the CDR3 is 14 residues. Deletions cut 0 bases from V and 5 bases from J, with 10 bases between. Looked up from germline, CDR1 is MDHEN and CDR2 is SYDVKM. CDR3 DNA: TGTGCCAGCAGTTTATGGGGTCAGCCTTATGGCTACACCTTC. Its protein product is CASSLWGQPYGYTF.

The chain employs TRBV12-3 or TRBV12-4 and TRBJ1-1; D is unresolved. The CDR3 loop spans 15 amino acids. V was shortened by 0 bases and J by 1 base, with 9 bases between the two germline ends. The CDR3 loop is CASSLALWENTEAFF. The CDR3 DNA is TGTGCCAGCAGTTTAGCGCTTTGGGAGAACACTGAAGCTTTCTTT.

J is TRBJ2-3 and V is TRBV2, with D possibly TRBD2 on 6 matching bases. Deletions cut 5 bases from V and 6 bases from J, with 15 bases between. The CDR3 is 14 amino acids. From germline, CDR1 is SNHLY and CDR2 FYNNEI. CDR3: CASSTGPRGDTQYF. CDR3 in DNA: TGTGCCAGCAGTACCGGCCCCCGGGGGGATACGCAGTATTTT.

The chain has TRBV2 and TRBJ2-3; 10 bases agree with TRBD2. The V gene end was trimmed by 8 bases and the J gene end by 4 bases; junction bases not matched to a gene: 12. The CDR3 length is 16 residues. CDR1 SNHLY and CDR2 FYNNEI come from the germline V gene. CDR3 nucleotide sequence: TGTGCCAGCCAAGGGCCTCTAGCGGGGGACCCAGATACGCAGTATTTT. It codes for CASQGPLAGDPDTQYF.